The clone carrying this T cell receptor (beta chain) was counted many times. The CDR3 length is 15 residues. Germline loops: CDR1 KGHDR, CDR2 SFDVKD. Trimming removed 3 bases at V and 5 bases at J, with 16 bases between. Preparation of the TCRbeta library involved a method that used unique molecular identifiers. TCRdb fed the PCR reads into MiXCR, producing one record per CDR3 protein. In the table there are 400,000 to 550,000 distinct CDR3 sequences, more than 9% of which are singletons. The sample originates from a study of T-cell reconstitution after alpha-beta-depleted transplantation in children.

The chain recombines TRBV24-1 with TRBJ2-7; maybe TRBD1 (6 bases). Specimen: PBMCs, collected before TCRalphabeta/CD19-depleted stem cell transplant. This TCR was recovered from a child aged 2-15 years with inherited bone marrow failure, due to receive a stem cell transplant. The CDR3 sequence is CATSDPRQVPDEQYF. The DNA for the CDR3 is TGTGCCACCAGTGATCCGAGACAGGTCCCCGACGAGCAGTACTTC.